These 5 T cell receptor beta chains share one sample of origin, sequenced in a study of blood T cells in healthy people across ages. The authors ran a second PCR of 7 to 11 cycles using a sample-barcoded 5' primer and a J-beta primer mix. TCRdb redid the calling of the 5' RACE reads with MiXCR, one entry per CDR3 protein. The table records 550,000 to 750,000 distinct CDR3 sequences, under 25% of them present only once. Sequencing input: blood. These receptors all come from a man between 65 and 85 years old in good health.

Only a few counts were recorded for this clonotype. The rearrangement joins TRBV20-1 to TRBJ2-1; no definite D call. Matching the DNA end better, TRBJ2-5 makes the J call doubtful. Germline V gene data show CDR1 as DFQATT and CDR2 as SNEGSKA (reference sequence). CDR3 length: 15 residues. CDR3 protein: CSARDGSGPQETQYF. The CDR3 coding sequence is TGCAGTGCTAGAGATGGGTCAGGACCTCAAGAGACCCAGTACTTC.

This clonotype was picked up many times. The V and J genes are TRBV20-1 and TRBJ2-5, with D uncertain. The germline V gene has CDR1 DFQATT and CDR2 SNEGSKA (reference sequence). This CDR3 has 14 amino acids. V gave up 0 bases and J gave up 7 bases, with 15 bases separating them. The CDR3 nucleotides read TGCAGTGCTAGAGATACGGAACTCACAATGACCCAGTACTTC. It is translated as CSARDTELTMTQYF.

This clonotype was picked up many times. This chain links TRBV20-1 with TRBJ2-5, with TRBD2 as a possible D gene (6 bases). Germline V gene sequence: CDR1 DFQATT, CDR2 SNEGSKA (reference sequence). There are 13 residues in the CDR3. The ends were cut back, 6 bases at V and 4 bases at J, with 15 bases in the middle. CDR3 protein: CSATELGGETQYF. CDR3 bases: TGCAGTGCGACCGAGTTGGGGGGAGAGACCCAGTACTTC.

The genes are TRBV3-1 and TRBJ2-5; 10 bases are a match to TRBD2. The closer fit of TRBJ2-1 to the DNA end suggests the J call may be wrong. CDR1 and CDR2 (germline): LGHDT, YNNKEL (reference sequence). The CDR3 is made up of 16 amino acids. CDR3 nucleotide sequence: TGTGCCAGCAGCCGGAGGACTAGCGGAGATCCCAATGAGCAGTTCTTC. Translated, it gives CASSRRTSGDPNEQFF.

Only a few counts were recorded for this clonotype. The J gene is TRBJ2-1, the V gene TRBV20-1, with D maybe TRBD1 (6 bases). Germline V gives CDR1 DFQATT, CDR2 SNEGSKA (reference sequence). Deletions cut 5 bases from V and 0 bases from J, with 8 bases between. This CDR3 comprises 13 residues. CDR3 amino acids: CSAEGDSYNEQFF. CDR3 in DNA: TGCAGTGCTGAGGGGGACTCCTACAATGAGCAGTTCTTC.